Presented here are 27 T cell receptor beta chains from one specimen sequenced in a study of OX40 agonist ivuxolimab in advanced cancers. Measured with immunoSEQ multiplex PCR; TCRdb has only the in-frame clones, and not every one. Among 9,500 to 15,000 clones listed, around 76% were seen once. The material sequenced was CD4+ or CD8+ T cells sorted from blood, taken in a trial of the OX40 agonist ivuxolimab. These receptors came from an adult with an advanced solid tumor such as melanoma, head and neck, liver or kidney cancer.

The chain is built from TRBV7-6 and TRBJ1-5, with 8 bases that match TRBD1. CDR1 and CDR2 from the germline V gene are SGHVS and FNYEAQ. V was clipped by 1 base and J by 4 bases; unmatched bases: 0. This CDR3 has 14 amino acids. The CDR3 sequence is CASSLGTGNQPQHF. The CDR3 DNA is TGTGCCAGCAGCTTAGGGACAGGGAATCAGCCCCAGCATTTT.

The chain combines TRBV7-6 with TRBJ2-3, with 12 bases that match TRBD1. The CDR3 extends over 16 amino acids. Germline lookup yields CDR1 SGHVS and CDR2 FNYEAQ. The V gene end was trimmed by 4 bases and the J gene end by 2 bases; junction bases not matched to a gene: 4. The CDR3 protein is CASSSGQGAFTDTQYF. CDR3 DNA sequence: TGTGCCAGCAGCTCGGGACAGGGGGCTTTCACAGATACGCAGTATTTT.

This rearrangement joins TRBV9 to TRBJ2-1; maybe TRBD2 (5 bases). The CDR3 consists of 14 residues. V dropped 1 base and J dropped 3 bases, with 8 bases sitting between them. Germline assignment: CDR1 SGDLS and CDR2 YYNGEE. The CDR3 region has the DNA TGTGCCAGCAGCGTAAGAGGGAGCTACAATGAGCAGTTCTTC. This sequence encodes CASSVRGSYNEQFF.

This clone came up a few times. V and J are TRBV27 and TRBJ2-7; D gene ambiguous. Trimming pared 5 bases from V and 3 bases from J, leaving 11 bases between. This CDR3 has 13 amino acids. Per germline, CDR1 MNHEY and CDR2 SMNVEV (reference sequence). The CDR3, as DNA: TGTGCCAGCAGTAGGCAGACGAGCTACGAGCAGTACTTC. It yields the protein CASSRQTSYEQYF.

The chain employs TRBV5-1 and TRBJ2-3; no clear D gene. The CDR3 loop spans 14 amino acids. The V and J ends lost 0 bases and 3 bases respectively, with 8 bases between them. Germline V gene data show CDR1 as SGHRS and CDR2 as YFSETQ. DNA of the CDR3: TGCGCCAGCAGCTTGGCCGTCAATACAGATACGCAGTATTTT. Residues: CASSLAVNTDTQYF.

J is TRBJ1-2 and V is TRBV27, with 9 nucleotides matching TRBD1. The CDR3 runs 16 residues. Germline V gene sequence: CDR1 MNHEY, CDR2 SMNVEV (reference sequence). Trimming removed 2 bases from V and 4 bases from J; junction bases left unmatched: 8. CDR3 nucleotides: TGTGCCAGCAGTTTAAGTGGACAGGGGTTGGGCTATGGCTACACCTTC. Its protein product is CASSLSGQGLGYGYTF.

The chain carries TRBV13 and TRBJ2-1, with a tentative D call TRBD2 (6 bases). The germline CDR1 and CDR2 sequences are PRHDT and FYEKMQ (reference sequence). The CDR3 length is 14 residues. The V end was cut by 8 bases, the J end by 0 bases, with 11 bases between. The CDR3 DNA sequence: TGTGCCAGCGGCGGGGCCAGCTCCTACAATGAGCAGTTCTTC. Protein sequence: CASGGASSYNEQFF.

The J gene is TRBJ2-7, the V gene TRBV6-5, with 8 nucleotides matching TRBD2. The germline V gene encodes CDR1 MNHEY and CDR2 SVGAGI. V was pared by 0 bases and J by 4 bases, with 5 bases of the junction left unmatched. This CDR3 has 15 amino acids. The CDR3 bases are TGTGCCAGCAGTTACTCCTCGAGCGGGAGTTACGAGCAGTACGTC. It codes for CASSYSSSGSYEQYV.

The CDR3 region is CASTQGTSGRSTGELFF. DNA of the CDR3: TGTGCCAGCACCCAAGGGACTAGCGGGAGAAGCACCGGGGAGCTGTTTTTT. This rearrangement joins TRBV2 to TRBJ2-2; 14 bases are shared with TRBD2. Germline-derived CDR1 and CDR2 are SNHLY and FYNNEI. This CDR3 spans 17 amino acids. V was pared by 7 bases and J by 4 bases, with 8 bases of the junction left unmatched. The variable domain in full, with the rest retrieved from reference TRBV2 and TRBJ2-2, is EPEVTQTPSHQVTQMGQEVILRCVPISNHLYFYWYRQILGQKVEFLVSFYNNEISEKSEIFDDQFSVERPDGSNFTLKIRSTKLEDSAMYFCASTQGTSGRSTGELFFGEGSRLTVL.

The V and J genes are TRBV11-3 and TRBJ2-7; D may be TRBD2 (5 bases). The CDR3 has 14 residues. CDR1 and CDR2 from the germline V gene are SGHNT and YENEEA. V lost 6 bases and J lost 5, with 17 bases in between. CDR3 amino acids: CASRRTSARDEQYF. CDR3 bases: TGTGCCAGCAGACGGACTTCCGCAAGGGACGAGCAGTACTTC.

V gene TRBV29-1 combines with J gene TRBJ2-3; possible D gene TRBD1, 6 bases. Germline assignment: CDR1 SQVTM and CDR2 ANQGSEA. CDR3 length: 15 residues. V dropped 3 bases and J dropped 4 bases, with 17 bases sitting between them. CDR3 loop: CSVDSAGDLPDTQYF. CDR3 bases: TGCAGCGTTGATTCGGCAGGGGACCTGCCAGATACGCAGTATTTT.

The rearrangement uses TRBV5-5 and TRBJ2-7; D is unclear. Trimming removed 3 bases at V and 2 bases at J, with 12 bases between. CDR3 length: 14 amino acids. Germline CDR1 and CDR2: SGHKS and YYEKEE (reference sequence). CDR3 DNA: TGTGCCAGCAGCTCTCAACCACGTCCCTACGAGCAGTACGTC. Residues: CASSSQPRPYEQYV.

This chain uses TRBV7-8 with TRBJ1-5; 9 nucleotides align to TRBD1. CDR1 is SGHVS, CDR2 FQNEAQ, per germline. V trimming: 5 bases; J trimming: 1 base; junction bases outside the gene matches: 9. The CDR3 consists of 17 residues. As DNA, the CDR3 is TGTGCCAGCAGCCTCTACAGGGGGCAAGTCAGCAATCAGCCCCAGCATTTT. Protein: CASSLYRGQVSNQPQHF.

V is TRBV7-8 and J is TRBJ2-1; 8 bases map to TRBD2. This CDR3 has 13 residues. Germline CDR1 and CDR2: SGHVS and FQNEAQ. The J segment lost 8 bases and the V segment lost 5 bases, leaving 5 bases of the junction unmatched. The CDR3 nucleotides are TGTGCCAGCAGCCCCGGGGGGGGCGATGAGCAGTTCTTC. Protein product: CASSPGGGDEQFF.

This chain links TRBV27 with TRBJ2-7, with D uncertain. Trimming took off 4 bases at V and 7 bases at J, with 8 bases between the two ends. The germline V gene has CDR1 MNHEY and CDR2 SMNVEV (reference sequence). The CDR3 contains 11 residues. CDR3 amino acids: CASSSGWEQYF. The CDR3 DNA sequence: TGTGCCAGCAGTTCTGGATGGGAGCAGTACTTC.

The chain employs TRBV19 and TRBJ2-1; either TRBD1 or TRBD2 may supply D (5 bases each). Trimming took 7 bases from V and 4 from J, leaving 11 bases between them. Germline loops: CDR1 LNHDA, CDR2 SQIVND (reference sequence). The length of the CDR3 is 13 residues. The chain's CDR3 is CASNLGPYNEQFF. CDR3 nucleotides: TGTGCCAGTAACCTGGGACCGTACAATGAGCAGTTCTTC.

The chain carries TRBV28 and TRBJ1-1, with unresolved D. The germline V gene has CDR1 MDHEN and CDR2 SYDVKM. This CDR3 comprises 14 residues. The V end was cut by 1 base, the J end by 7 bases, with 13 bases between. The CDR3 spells CASSLSTRPGEAFF. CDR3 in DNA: TGTGCCAGCAGTTTATCCACCCGTCCCGGTGAAGCTTTCTTT.

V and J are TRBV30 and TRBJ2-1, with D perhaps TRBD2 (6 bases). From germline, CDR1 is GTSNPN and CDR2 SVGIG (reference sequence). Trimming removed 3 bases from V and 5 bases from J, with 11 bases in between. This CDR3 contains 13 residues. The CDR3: CAWSGGTHNEQFF. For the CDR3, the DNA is TGTGCCTGGAGCGGGGGTACCCACAATGAGCAGTTCTTC. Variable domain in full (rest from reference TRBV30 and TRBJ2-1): SQTIHQWPATLVQPVGSPLSLECTVEGTSNPNLYWYRQAAGRGLQLLFYSVGIGQISSEVPQNLSASRPQDRQFILSSKKLLLSDSGFYLCAWSGGTHNEQFFGPGTRLTVL.

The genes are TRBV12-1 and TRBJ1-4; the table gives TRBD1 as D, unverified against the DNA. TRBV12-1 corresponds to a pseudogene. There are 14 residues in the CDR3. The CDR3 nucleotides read TGTGCCAGCAGCTCCGACAGGGGGGGTGAAAAACTGTTTTTT. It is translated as CASSSDRGGEKLFF.

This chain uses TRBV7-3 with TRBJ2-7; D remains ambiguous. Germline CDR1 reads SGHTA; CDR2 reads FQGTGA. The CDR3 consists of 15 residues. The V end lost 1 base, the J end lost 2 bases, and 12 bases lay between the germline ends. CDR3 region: CASSLKVGEAYEQYF. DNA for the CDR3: TGTGCCAGCAGCTTAAAAGTCGGCGAGGCCTACGAGCAGTACTTC.

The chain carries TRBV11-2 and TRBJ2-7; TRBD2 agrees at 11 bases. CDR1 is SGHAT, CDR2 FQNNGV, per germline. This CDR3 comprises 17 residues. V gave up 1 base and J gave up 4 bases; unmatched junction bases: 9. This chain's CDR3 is CASSLASGRPPTYEQYF. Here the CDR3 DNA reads TGTGCCAGCAGCTTAGCTAGCGGGAGGCCACCTACTTACGAGCAGTACTTC.

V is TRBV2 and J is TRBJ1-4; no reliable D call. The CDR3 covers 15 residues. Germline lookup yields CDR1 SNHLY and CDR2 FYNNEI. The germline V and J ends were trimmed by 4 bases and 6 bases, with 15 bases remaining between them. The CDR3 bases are TGTGCCAGCAGTGGAACAACGGGGATTGATGAAAAACTGTTTTTT. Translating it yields CASSGTTGIDEKLFF. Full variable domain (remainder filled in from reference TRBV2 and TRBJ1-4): EPEVTQTPSHQVTQMGQEVILRCVPISNHLYFYWYRQILGQKVEFLVSFYNNEISEKSEIFDDQFSVERPDGSNFTLKIRSTKLEDSAMYFCASSGTTGIDEKLFFGSGTQLSVL.

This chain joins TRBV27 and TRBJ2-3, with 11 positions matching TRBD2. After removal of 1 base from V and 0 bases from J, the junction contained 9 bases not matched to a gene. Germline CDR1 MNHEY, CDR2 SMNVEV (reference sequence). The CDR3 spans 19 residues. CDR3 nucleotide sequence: TGTGCCAGCAGTTTATGGGAACTAGCGGGAGTCCCTAGCACAGATACGCAGTATTTT. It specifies CASSLWELAGVPSTDTQYF.

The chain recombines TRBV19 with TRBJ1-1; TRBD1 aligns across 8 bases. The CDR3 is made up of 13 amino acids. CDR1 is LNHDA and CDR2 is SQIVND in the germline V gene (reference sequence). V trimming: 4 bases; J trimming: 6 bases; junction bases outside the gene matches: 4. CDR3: CASSTQGEPEAFF. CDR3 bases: TGTGCCAGTAGTACACAGGGGGAACCTGAAGCTTTCTTT.

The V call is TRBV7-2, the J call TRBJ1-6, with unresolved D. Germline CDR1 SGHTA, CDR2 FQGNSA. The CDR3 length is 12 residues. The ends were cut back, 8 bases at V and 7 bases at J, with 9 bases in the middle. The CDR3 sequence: CASVQENSPLHF. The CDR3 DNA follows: TGTGCCAGCGTTCAGGAAAATTCACCCCTCCACTTT.

The CDR3 spells CASRRSRGATYNEQFF. The CDR3 coding sequence is TGTGCCAGTAGAAGGAGTAGGGGAGCCACCTACAATGAGCAGTTCTTC. The genes are TRBV19 and TRBJ2-1; possibly TRBD1 or TRBD2 for D (5 bases each). The CDR3 length is 16 residues. V lost 6 bases to trimming and J lost 2 bases, with 17 bases between them. The germline CDR1 and CDR2 sequences are LNHDA and SQIVND (reference sequence).

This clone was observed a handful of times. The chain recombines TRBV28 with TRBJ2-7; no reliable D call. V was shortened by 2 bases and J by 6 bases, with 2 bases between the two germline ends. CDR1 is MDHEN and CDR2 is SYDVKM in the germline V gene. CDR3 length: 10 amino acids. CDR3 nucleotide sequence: TGTGCCAGCAGTTTAGGCGAGCAGTACTTC. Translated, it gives CASSLGEQYF.